Below, 21 T cell receptor beta chains from the same sample are listed, as sequenced in a study of blood T cells in healthy people across ages. PCR was performed a second time for 7 to 11 cycles using a sample-barcoded 5' primer and a J-beta primer mix. MiXCR was run by TCRdb on the 5' RACE reads, yielding one entry per CDR3 protein. Of roughly 800,000 distinct CDR3 sequences listed, 58% are singletons. The sample was blood. The receptors originated from a man aged 25-45 years in good health.

This sequence joins TRBV4-1 and TRBJ2-3; D gene uncertain. Trimming removed 5 bases at V and 8 bases at J, with 14 bases between. The length of the CDR3 is 13 residues. Per germline, CDR1 MGHRA and CDR2 YSYEKL. The CDR3 DNA reads as TGCGCCAGCAGCTACACCGGGCTGGGTACGCAGTATTTT. Its protein is CASSYTGLGTQYF.

The genes are TRBV9 and TRBJ2-5, with 7 bases fitting TRBD2. J lost 1 base, V lost 0 bases, and 3 bases had no gene match. The CDR3 totals 15 residues. Germline CDR1 SGDLS, CDR2 YYNGEE. CDR3 region: CASSVGASGQETQYF. Written as DNA, the CDR3 is TGTGCCAGCAGCGTAGGGGCTAGCGGCCAAGAGACCCAGTACTTC.

This clonotype was counted many times. This chain uses TRBV4-2 with TRBJ1-1, with D unclear. Germline V gene data show CDR1 as LGHNA and CDR2 as YNFKEQ. V lost 2 bases and J 2 bases, leaving 0 bases between the germline ends. CDR3 length: 11 residues. CDR3 sequence reads: CASSQNTEAFF. CDR3 bases: TGTGCCAGCAGCCAAAACACTGAAGCTTTCTTT.

This clonotype was picked up one time. The rearrangement uses TRBV4-1 and TRBJ2-6; 9 bases fit TRBD1. The CDR3 consists of 16 residues. Trimming cost V 7 bases and J 2 bases; bases outside gene matches: 6. CDR1 MGHRA and CDR2 YSYEKL come from the germline V gene. The CDR3 spells CASNPGDRAGANVLTF. CDR3 sequence (DNA): TGCGCCAGCAACCCGGGGGACAGGGCTGGGGCCAACGTCCTGACTTTC.

The chain carries TRBV6-1 and TRBJ2-4, with D perhaps matching TRBD2 (5 bases). The end of the DNA aligns better with TRBJ2-7, so the J call may be wrong. Germline V CDR1 and CDR2: MNHNS, SASEGT. The CDR3 sequence is 13 residues long. Written as DNA, the CDR3 is TGTGCCAGCAGTGAAAGCGGCCGACCCGAGCAGTACTTC. This translates into CASSESGRPEQYF.

The gene calls are TRBV29-1 and TRBJ2-3; tentatively, D is TRBD1 (6 bases). Deletions cut 3 bases from V and 1 base from J, with 11 bases between. The V gene's germline CDR1 is SQVTM and CDR2 ANQGSEA. The CDR3 is made up of 14 amino acids. DNA for the CDR3: TGCAGCGTTGACGGGACACTAGGCACAGATACGCAGTATTTT. This translates into CSVDGTLGTDTQYF.

The gene calls are TRBV12-3 or TRBV12-4 and TRBJ2-1, with 13 nucleotides matching TRBD2. The CDR3 has 14 amino acids. Trimming took 3 bases from V and 9 from J; bases not matched to a gene: 2. Here the CDR3 reads CASSLRLAGGEQFF. In DNA form, the CDR3 reads TGTGCCAGCAGTTTGAGACTAGCGGGGGGTGAGCAGTTCTTC.

This clonotype was seen a single time. The rearrangement uses TRBV5-1 and TRBJ1-1; D possibly corresponds to TRBD1 (5 bases). The V and J ends lost 4 bases and 3 bases respectively, with 13 bases between them. The CDR3 is 14 residues long. Germline V CDR1 and CDR2: SGHRS, YFSETQ. The CDR3 protein is CASSAGGADTEAFF. CDR3 bases: TGCGCCAGCAGCGCGGGAGGGGCGGACACTGAAGCTTTCTTT.

V is TRBV4-2 and J is TRBJ2-5; maybe TRBD1 (11 bases). The germline V gene has CDR1 LGHNA and CDR2 YNFKEQ. This CDR3 has 15 residues. V was trimmed by 4 bases and J by 11 bases, leaving 23 bases between them. CDR3 nucleotide sequence: TGTGCCAGCAGCCCCCTACTAGCGGGACAGGGGGAGCAGTACTTC. Translation gives CASSPLLAGQGEQYF.

This chain connects TRBV24-1 to TRBJ2-1, with D possibly being TRBD1 (5 bases). Germline lookup yields CDR1 KGHDR and CDR2 SFDVKD. Trimming took 5 bases from V and 11 from J, leaving 12 bases between them. The CDR3 extends over 12 amino acids. Here the CDR3 reads CATSVMGRKQFF. Here the CDR3 DNA reads TGTGCCACCAGTGTTATGGGGCGGAAGCAGTTCTTC.

The rearrangement links TRBV6-1 to TRBJ1-2; 9 nucleotides line up with TRBD1. The CDR3 consists of 17 residues. Germline V gene sequence: CDR1 MNHNS, CDR2 SASEGT. Trimming cost V 6 bases and J 4 bases; bases outside gene matches: 15. CDR3 residues: CASRPWDTGGVFYGYTF. The DNA of the CDR3 is TGTGCCAGCAGGCCTTGGGATACAGGGGGCGTATTCTATGGCTACACCTTC.

The V and J genes are TRBV20-1 and TRBJ2-5, with D possibly TRBD1 on 6 matching bases. The germline CDR1 and CDR2 sequences are DFQATT and SNEGSKA (reference sequence). The CDR3 loop spans 17 amino acids. The germline V and J ends were trimmed by 2 bases and 0 bases, with 19 bases remaining between them. CDR3 loop: CSARPSTGHGNQETQYF. As DNA, the CDR3 is TGCAGTGCTAGACCCTCAACGGGACATGGTAACCAAGAGACCCAGTACTTC.

CDR3 sequence (DNA): TGTGCCAGCAATTCTCTTACCGGGACAGGGAAAAATTCACCCCTCCACTTT. Its translation: CASNSLTGTGKNSPLHF. The V gene is TRBV6-5, the J gene TRBJ1-6; 9 nucleotides match TRBD1. The CDR3 spans 17 residues. V lost 7 bases, J lost 7 bases, and 14 bases stayed unmatched. Germline V gene data show CDR1 as MNHEY and CDR2 as SVGAGI.

V and J are TRBV2 and TRBJ1-2, with D possibly matching TRBD1 (6 bases). V gave up 2 bases and J gave up 6 bases, with 7 bases separating them. Germline CDR1 reads SNHLY; CDR2 reads FYNNEI. This CDR3 is 12 amino acids long. CDR3 bases: TGTGCCAGCAGTGAAAGGGGGGATGGCTACACCTTC. Residues: CASSERGDGYTF.

CDR3 sequence: CASSQHRDTSYEQYF. Here the CDR3 DNA reads TGTGCCAGCAGCCAACACCGGGACACCTCCTACGAGCAGTACTTC. The chain couples TRBV3-1 to TRBJ2-7; D is possibly TRBD1 (6 bases). Germline assignment: CDR1 LGHDT and CDR2 YNNKEL (reference sequence). CDR3 length: 15 amino acids. V lost 2 bases, J lost 0 bases, and 11 bases lay in between.

The chain combines TRBV28 with TRBJ2-4; 7 bases line up with TRBD1. V lost 5 bases and J lost 2; bases outside the gene matches: 9. CDR3 length: 16 amino acids. Germline V gives CDR1 MDHEN, CDR2 SYDVKM. The CDR3 DNA follows: TGTGCCAGCAGTCCCCGACAGGGAACGTCCAAAAACATTCAGTACTTC. Translating it yields CASSPRQGTSKNIQYF.

This clonotype was observed a handful of times. J is TRBJ2-5 and V is TRBV7-7, with D maybe TRBD2 (6 bases). Between the trimmed V and J ends, which lost 1 base and 3 bases, there was a span of 18 bases. The CDR3 is 17 amino acids. Germline values: CDR1 SSHAT, CDR2 FNYEAQ (reference sequence). CDR3 sequence reads: CASSLVLDGWGEETQYF. DNA of the CDR3: TGTGCCAGCAGCTTAGTCCTAGACGGATGGGGGGAAGAGACCCAGTACTTC.

The CDR3 DNA is TGTGCCAGCAGGAGCAGAGGACAGGGGGAGCCTGAAGCTTTCTTT. This gives the protein CASRSRGQGEPEAFF. The J gene is TRBJ1-1, the V gene TRBV6-1, with 10 bases lining up with TRBD1. The CDR3 has 15 amino acids. CDR1 is MNHNS and CDR2 is SASEGT in the germline V gene. Trimming removed 6 bases from V and 6 bases from J; junction bases left unmatched: 10.

The rearrangement links TRBV7-2 to TRBJ2-1; the match to TRBD2 covers 10 bases. CDR3 length: 15 residues. The V gene's germline CDR1 is SGHTA and CDR2 FQGNSA. V lost 4 bases and J lost 7; bases outside the gene matches: 7. Written as DNA, the CDR3 is TGTGCCAGCAGCTATAGCGGGGGGCAGCGGAATGAGCAGTTCTTC. Translating it yields CASSYSGGQRNEQFF.

About this clonotype itself: A read error may be the cause here, since a much bigger clone is one base away. The chain employs TRBV28 and TRBJ2-5; 9 bases line up with TRBD1. The J call is in doubt because the DNA end fits TRBJ2-7 better. Germline lookup yields CDR1 MDHEN and CDR2 SYDVKM. This CDR3 has 13 residues. Here the CDR3 DNA reads TGTGCCAGCAGACTGACAGGGGGCTACGAGCAGTACTTC. Its translation is CASRLTGGYEQYF.

This clonotype was picked up a small number of times. The chain recombines TRBV6-2 or TRBV6-3 with TRBJ2-1; TRBD2 agrees at 14 bases. J lost 7 bases, V lost 7 bases, and 6 bases had no gene match. This CDR3 has 15 residues. Germline assignment: CDR1 MNHEY and CDR2 SVGEGT. Here the CDR3 reads CASKQGLAGANEQFF. The CDR3 DNA reads as TGTGCCAGCAAACAGGGACTAGCGGGAGCAAATGAGCAGTTCTTC.